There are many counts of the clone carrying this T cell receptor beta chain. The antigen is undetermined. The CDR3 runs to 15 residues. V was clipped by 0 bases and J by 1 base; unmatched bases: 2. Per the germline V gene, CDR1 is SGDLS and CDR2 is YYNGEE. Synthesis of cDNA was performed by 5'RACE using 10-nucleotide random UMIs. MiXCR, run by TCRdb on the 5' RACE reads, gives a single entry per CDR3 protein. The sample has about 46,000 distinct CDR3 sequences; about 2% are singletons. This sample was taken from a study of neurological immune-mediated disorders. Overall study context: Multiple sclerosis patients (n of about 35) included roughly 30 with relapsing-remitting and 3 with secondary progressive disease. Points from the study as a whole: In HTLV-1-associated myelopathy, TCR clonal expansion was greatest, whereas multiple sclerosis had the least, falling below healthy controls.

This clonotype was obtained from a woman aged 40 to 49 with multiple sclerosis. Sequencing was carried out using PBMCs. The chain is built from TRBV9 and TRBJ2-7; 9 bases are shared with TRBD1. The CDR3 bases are TGTGCCAGCAGCGTAGGGGGACAGGGATCCTACGAGCAGTACTTC. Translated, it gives CASSVGGQGSYEQYF.